A single sample gave rise to the 3 T cell receptor beta chains below, sequenced in a study of blood T cell repertoires in COVID-19. Generated by immunoSEQ multiplex PCR, the TCRdb table keeps only in-frame clones and is missing some. The sample consists of about 83,000 clones, roughly 90% of them appearing once. The sample comprised peripheral blood. These receptor sequences come from an elderly woman with active or convalescent COVID-19.

The V and J genes are TRBV5-1 and TRBJ2-4; 7 nucleotides agree with TRBD1. This CDR3 region has 15 residues. Trimming at V came to 4 bases and at J to 3 bases, leaving 7 bases not matched to a gene. Germline lookup yields CDR1 SGHRS and CDR2 YFSETQ. The CDR3 nucleotides read TGCGCCAGCAGCAGAGGACAGGCCTTCAAAAACATTCAGTACTTC. Translating gives CASSRGQAFKNIQYF.

This sequence joins TRBV3-1 (or the pseudogene TRBV3-2) and TRBJ1-6; the D gene is possibly TRBD1 (5 bases). CDR1 and CDR2 from the germline V gene are LGHDT and YNNKEL (reference sequence). This CDR3 region has 17 residues. The ends were cut back, 1 base at V and 6 bases at J, with 16 bases in the middle. This CDR3 reads CASSQVPPQGGNSPLHF. In DNA, the CDR3 is TGTGCCAGCAGCCAAGTTCCACCTCAGGGAGGTAATTCACCCCTCCACTTT.

The chain uses TRBV20-1 and TRBJ1-2; D not resolved. CDR3 length equals 14 residues. V dropped 3 bases and J dropped 2 bases, with 13 bases sitting between them. Per the germline V gene, CDR1 is DFQATT and CDR2 is SNEGSKA (reference sequence). The CDR3 coding sequence is TGCAGTGCTAGTTTGGTAGGAGGAAACTATGGCTACACCTTC. It yields the protein CSASLVGGNYGYTF.